A selection of T cell receptor beta chains follows, all from one sample in a study of PD-1 blockade in classical Hodgkin lymphoma. Assay: immunoSEQ multiplex PCR; the TCRdb copy retains only in-frame clones and omits some. This sample has 50,000 to 85,000 clones, with 71% found just once. Sequencing was performed on peripheral blood mononuclear cells (PBMCs), taken before the second cycle of nivolumab. The source is a human donor with classical Hodgkin lymphoma. CDR3s include the opening cysteine and the closing phenylalanine or tryptophan. D genes are given only for firm matches. Not all rows give a size; the values are once, few, many and, for expanded clones, a class.

j_gene,abundance,d_gene,v_gene,CDR3aa,CDR3nt
TRBJ1-5,few,.,TRBV7-2,CASSPRWGGYQPQHF,TGTGCCAGCAGTCCTAGGTGGGGTGGATACCAGCCCCAGCATTTT
TRBJ2-5,few,TRBD1,TRBV5-4,CASRTQGLQETQYF,TGTGCCAGCCGTACACAGGGGTTACAAGAGACCCAGTACTTC
TRBJ2-3,.,.,TRBV19,CASSIRGDLGTDTQYF,TGTGCCAGTAGTATAAGAGGGGATCTGGGCACAGATACGCAGTATTTT
TRBJ1-1,.,.,TRBV5-1,CASSFLGRAGEQSTEAFF,TGCGCCAGCAGCTTTTTAGGTCGGGCAGGAGAGCAGAGCACTGAAGCTTTCTTT
TRBJ2-1,many,TRBD2,TRBV27,CASSLLGLAGPNEQFF,TGTGCCAGCAGTCTCCTTGGACTAGCGGGACCTAATGAGCAGTTCTTC
TRBJ2-5,.,.,TRBV5-1,CASSLARGAGETQYF,TGCGCCAGCAGCTTGGCCAGGGGGGCAGGGGAGACCCAGTACTTC
TRBJ1-2,.,.,TRBV6-1,CASFGKGYTF,TGTGCCAGCTTTGGGAAGGGCTACACCTTC
TRBJ2-6,.,.,TRBV29-1,CSVEEQTGSGANVLTF,TGCAGCGTTGAAGAACAGACCGGCTCTGGGGCCAACGTCCTGACTTTC
TRBJ2-1,few,.,TRBV18,CASSPLPAQGQFF,TGTGCCAGCTCACCACTTCCAGCTCAAGGGCAGTTCTTC
TRBJ2-7,.,.,TRBV29-1,CSVDVGSYEQYF,TGCAGCGTTGATGTAGGCTCCTACGAGCAGTACTTC
TRBJ2-5,.,TRBD2,TRBV9,CASSVGAGGTAETQYF,TGTGCCAGCAGCGTAGGTGCGGGAGGGACGGCAGAGACCCAGTACTTC
TRBJ1-5,.,.,TRBV19,CASSITVAGPQHF,TGTGCCAGTAGTATAACGGTGGCGGGGCCCCAGCATTTT
TRBJ2-1,.,TRBD2,TRBV4-1,CASTWGLAGGNEQFF,TGCGCCAGCACCTGGGGACTAGCGGGAGGAAATGAGCAGTTCTTC
TRBJ1-4,.,.,TRBV5-1,CASSSSGGREKLFF,TGCGCCAGCAGCTCCTCGGGGGGTCGGGAAAAACTGTTTTTT
TRBJ2-3,.,.,TRBV18,CASSPPASTDTQYF,TGTGCCAGCTCACCACCGGCTAGCACAGATACGCAGTATTTT
TRBJ1-2,.,.,TRBV6-1,CASSEVRTQNYGYTF,TGTGCCAGCAGTGAAGTCCGGACACAAAACTATGGCTACACCTTC
TRBJ2-2,.,.,TRBV7-6,CASSFPPARNGELFF,TGTGCCAGCAGCTTTCCCCCCGCCCGGAACGGGGAGCTGTTTTTT
TRBJ1-4,.,.,TRBV19,CASSRGTPPGNEKLFF,TGTGCCAGTAGTAGGGGAACACCTCCGGGTAATGAAAAACTGTTTTTT
TRBJ2-2,.,TRBD2,TRBV9,CASSPTFGGGTGELFF,TGTGCCAGCAGCCCTACGTTTGGCGGGGGGACCGGGGAGCTGTTTTTT
TRBJ1-5,.,.,TRBV5-6,CASSRTLGPDSNQPQHF,TGTGCCAGCAGCCGGACCCTCGGGCCTGATAGCAATCAGCCCCAGCATTTT
TRBJ2-7,.,.,TRBV20-1,CSARDLGEQYF,TGCAGTGCTAGGGATTTGGGGGAGCAGTACTTC
TRBJ1-5,.,TRBD1,TRBV19,CASSPTGGNQPQHF,TGTGCCAGTAGCCCTACAGGGGGGAATCAGCCCCAGCATTTT
TRBJ1-5,.,.,TRBV2,CASSEARWGNQPQHF,TGTGCCAGCAGTGAAGCGCGGTGGGGCAATCAGCCCCAGCATTTT
TRBJ2-2,.,.,TRBV11-2,CASSSQGMNTGELFF,TGTGCCAGCAGCTCCCAGGGGATGAACACCGGGGAGCTGTTTTTT
TRBJ1-2,.,TRBD1,TRBV7-9,CASSPGGFENYGYTF,TGTGCCAGCAGCCCAGGGGGGTTCGAGAACTATGGCTACACCTTC
TRBJ2-1,once,.,TRBV4-2,CASSQSGIGENEQFF,TGTGCCAGCAGCCAATCAGGTATAGGGGAAAATGAGCAGTTCTTC
TRBJ1-1,once,.,TRBV5-1,CASSPLGGAGTEAFF,TGCGCCAGCAGCCCACTAGGAGGGGCGGGCACTGAAGCTTTCTTT
TRBJ1-1,.,.,TRBV29-1,CSVFASGSGRAFF,TGCAGCGTCTTCGCCAGCGGGTCAGGGCGAGCTTTCTTT
TRBJ2-7,.,.,TRBV6-6,CASSDRMSSYEQYF,TGTGCCAGCAGTGACAGGATGAGCTCCTACGAGCAGTACTTC
TRBJ2-7,.,.,TRBV18,CASSPSTGIYEQYF,TGTGCCAGCTCACCATCAACAGGGATCTACGAGCAGTACTTC
TRBJ1-2,.,.,TRBV28,CASSLGTNNGYTF,TGTGCCAGCAGTCTAGGGACAAATAATGGCTACACCTTC
TRBJ1-1,.,TRBD1,TRBV6-1,CASSEGTGGGGTEAFF,TGTGCCAGCAGTGAAGGGACAGGGGGCGGTGGCACTGAAGCTTTCTTT
TRBJ2-3,.,.,TRBV18,CASSPQGGATDTQYF,TGTGCCAGCTCACCTCAAGGCGGAGCCACAGATACGCAGTATTTT
TRBJ2-7,.,.,TRBV7-8,CASSPEGFEQYF,TGTGCCAGCAGTCCAGAGGGGTTCGAGCAGTACTTC
TRBJ2-2,.,TRBD2,TRBV11-3,CASSSGLAGPKNTGELFF,TGTGCCAGCAGCTCGGGACTAGCGGGGCCTAAGAACACCGGGGAGCTGTTTTTT
TRBJ2-1,.,.,TRBV5-1,CASSGGLNEQFF,TGCGCCAGCAGCGGGGGGCTCAATGAGCAGTTCTTC
TRBJ2-5,.,.,TRBV5-5,CASSPVRFQRETQYF,TGTGCCAGCAGCCCGGTACGGTTCCAACGGGAGACCCAGTACTTC
TRBJ2-4,.,.,TRBV5-6,CASSSVSELGIQYF,TGTGCCAGCAGCTCCGTTAGCGAATTGGGCATTCAGTACTTC
TRBJ2-5,few,TRBD1,TRBV28,CASSLQGAGQETQYF,TGTGCCAGCAGTCTCCAGGGGGCAGGGCAAGAGACCCAGTACTTC
TRBJ2-2,.,.,TRBV15,CATSRDPWRTGELFF,TGTGCCACCAGCAGAGACCCTTGGCGTACCGGGGAGCTGTTTTTT